This entry lists 4 T cell receptor beta chains sequenced from one sample in a study of control samples from healthy donors and cancer patients. Profiling relied on immunoSEQ multiplex PCR, and the TCRdb table lists in-frame clones only, not all of them. Of around 120,000 clones listed, roughly 87% were seen once; the top ten hold over 6.5%. Sequenced input: blood. Receptor source: a middle-aged man in good health.

V gene TRBV4-1 combines with J gene TRBJ1-6; D gene ambiguous. This CDR3 contains 15 residues. Trimming took 2 bases from V and 6 from J, leaving 11 bases between them. Looked up from germline, CDR1 is MGHRA and CDR2 is YSYEKL. The CDR3 DNA is TGCGCCAGCAGCCAACTTGCACCGGGTAATTCACCCCTCCACTTT. Amino acid sequence: CASSQLAPGNSPLHF.

This chain joins TRBV25-1 and TRBJ2-1; D not resolved. Trimming stripped 1 base from V and 4 bases from J, with 11 bases between. Germline CDR1 and CDR2: MGHDK and SYGVNS. There are 15 residues in the CDR3. The CDR3 reads CASSESRRNYNEQFF. CDR3 bases: TGTGCCAGCAGTGAATCCCGACGGAATTACAATGAGCAGTTCTTC.

The chain recombines TRBV7-9 with TRBJ2-7; a possible D gene is TRBD2 (6 bases). CDR1 is SEHNR and CDR2 is FQNEAQ in the germline V gene (reference sequence). V gave up 0 bases and J gave up 0 bases, with 9 bases separating them. CDR3 length: 15 amino acids. The DNA for the CDR3 is TGTGCCAGCAGCTTAGCGGGGGGTGGCTCCTACGAGCAGTACTTC. Its translation is CASSLAGGGSYEQYF.

This chain joins TRBV27 and TRBJ2-2; 9 positions agree with TRBD1. From germline, CDR1 is MNHEY and CDR2 SMNVEV (reference sequence). V lost 8 bases, J lost 4 bases, and 5 bases stayed unmatched. The CDR3 totals 14 residues. CDR3 region: CASGTGILTGELFF. The CDR3 DNA reads TGTGCCAGCGGGACAGGGATCCTCACCGGGGAGCTGTTTTTT.